The clone carrying this T cell receptor (beta chain) was counted only a few times. This entry comes from a study of blood T cell repertoires in COVID-19. The table came from immunoSEQ multiplex PCR; TCRdb's copy has only in-frame clones and leaves some out. The sample holds about 190,000 clones, under 90% seen once. The germline CDR1 and CDR2 sequences are ENHRY and SYGVKD. The CDR3 is made up of 15 amino acids. Trimming removed 2 bases from V and 1 base from J, with 9 bases in between. The specimen was peripheral blood. V and J are TRBV10-3 and TRBJ1-3; D is possibly TRBD1 (5 bases). The TCR comes from a man between 60 and 70 years old with acute or convalescent COVID-19. The CDR3 loop is CAISETQVSGNTIYF. The CDR3 DNA sequence: TGTGCCATCAGTGAGACACAGGTTTCTGGAAACACCATATATTTT.